The rows below give T cell receptor beta chains drawn from one sample of a study of blood T cell repertoires in COVID-19. Sequencing used immunoSEQ multiplex PCR; TCRdb keeps in-frame clones, though not all of them. The table has about 190,000 clones, roughly 86% seen once. The sample taken for sequencing was peripheral blood. These receptors all stem from a woman between 65 and 79 years old with active or convalescent COVID-19. CDR3s include the opening cysteine and the closing phenylalanine or tryptophan.

J | V | CDR3
TRBJ2-1 | TRBV27 | CASSRFGGGSYNEQFF
TRBJ2-7 | TRBV28 | CASFSPADGSYEQYF
TRBJ2-5 | TRBV5-4 | CASSLIGSAQETQYF
TRBJ2-2 | TRBV29-1 | CSVGRPVTGELFF
TRBJ2-5 | TRBV2 | CASTNSRGGTQYF
TRBJ2-3 | TRBV9 | CASSALASPITDTQYF
TRBJ2-7 | TRBV27 | CASSLQTGVLHEQYF
TRBJ1-1 | TRBV7-2 | CASSLHHSNTEAFF
TRBJ2-1 | TRBV7-9 | CASTPGPLHGRDNNEQFF
TRBJ2-3 | TRBV6-5 | CASHTSGRGTDTQYF
TRBJ2-3 | TRBV18 | CASSPFVAGDNTQYF
TRBJ2-1 | TRBV29-1 | CSAYPGTGYNEQFF
TRBJ2-5 | TRBV7-9 | CASSFKTGTETQYF
TRBJ2-3 | TRBV5-6 | CASSLERRVGDTQYF
TRBJ1-5 | TRBV19 | CASAPGHYSNQPQHF
TRBJ2-5 | TRBV10-2 | CASRWTSGMETQYF
TRBJ1-5 | TRBV21-1 | CASSRGGESKWSNQPQHF
TRBJ2-5 | TRBV10-3 | CAIRGSEETQYF
TRBJ1-4 | TRBV27 | CASSLLAMGAGEKLFF
TRBJ2-1 | TRBV13 | CASSSDNEQFF
TRBJ2-7 | TRBV5-5 | CASSLIEAYEQYF
TRBJ2-3 | TRBV27 | CASSSHRLALDTQYF
TRBJ2-7 | TRBV3-1/TRBV3-2 | CASSQGSGSYEQYF
TRBJ1-1 | TRBV30 | CAWNRDRLNTEAFF
TRBJ1-6 | TRBV19 | CASSGSYNSPLHF
TRBJ2-5 | TRBV2 | CASSVGTGWETQYF
TRBJ1-2 | TRBV7-9 | CASSSLGKRGLDGYTF